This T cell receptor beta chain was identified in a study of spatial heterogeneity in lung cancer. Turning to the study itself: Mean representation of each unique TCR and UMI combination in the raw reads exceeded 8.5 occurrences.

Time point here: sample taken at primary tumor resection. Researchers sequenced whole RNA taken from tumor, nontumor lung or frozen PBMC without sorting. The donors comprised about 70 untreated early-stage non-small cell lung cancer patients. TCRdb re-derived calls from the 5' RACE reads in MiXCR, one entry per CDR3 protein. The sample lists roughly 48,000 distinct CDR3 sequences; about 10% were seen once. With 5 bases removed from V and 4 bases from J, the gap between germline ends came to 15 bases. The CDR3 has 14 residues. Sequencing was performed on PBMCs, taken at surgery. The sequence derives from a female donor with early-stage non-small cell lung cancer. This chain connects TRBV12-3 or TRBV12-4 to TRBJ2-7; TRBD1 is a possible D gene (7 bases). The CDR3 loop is CASSGRRGRYEQYF. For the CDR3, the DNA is TGTGCCAGCAGTGGGCGCAGGGGGAGGTACGAGCAGTACTTC.